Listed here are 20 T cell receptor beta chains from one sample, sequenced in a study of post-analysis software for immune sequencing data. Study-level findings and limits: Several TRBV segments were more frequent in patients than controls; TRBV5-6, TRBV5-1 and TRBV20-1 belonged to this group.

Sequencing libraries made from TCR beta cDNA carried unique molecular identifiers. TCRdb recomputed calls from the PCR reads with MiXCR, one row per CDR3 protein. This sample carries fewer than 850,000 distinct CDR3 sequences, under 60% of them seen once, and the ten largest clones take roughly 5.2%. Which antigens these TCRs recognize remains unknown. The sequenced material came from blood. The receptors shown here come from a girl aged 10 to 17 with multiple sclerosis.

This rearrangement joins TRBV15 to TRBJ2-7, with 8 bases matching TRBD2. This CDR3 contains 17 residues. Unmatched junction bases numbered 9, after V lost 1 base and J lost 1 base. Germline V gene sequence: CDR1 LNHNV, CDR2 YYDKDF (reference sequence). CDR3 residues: CATSRVSGKGQSYEQYF. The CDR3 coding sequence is TGTGCCACCAGCAGAGTTAGCGGGAAAGGCCAGTCCTACGAGCAGTACTTC.

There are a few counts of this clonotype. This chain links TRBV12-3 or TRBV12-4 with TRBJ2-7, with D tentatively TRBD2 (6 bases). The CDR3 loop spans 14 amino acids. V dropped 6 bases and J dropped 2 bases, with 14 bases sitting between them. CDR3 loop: CASSTLASPYEQYF. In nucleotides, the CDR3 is TGTGCCAGCAGCACGCTAGCGTCCCCCTACGAGCAGTACTTC.

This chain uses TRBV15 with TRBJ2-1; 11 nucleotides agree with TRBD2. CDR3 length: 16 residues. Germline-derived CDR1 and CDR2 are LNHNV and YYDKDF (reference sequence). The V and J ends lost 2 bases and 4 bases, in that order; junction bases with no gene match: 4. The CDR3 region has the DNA TGTGCCACCAGCAGAATTGGGACTAGCGGTTACAATGAGCAGTTCTTC. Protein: CATSRIGTSGYNEQFF.

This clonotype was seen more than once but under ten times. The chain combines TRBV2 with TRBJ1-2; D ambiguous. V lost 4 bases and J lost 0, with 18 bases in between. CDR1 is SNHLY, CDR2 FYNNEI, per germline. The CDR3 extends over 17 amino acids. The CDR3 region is CASSVDPAALANYGYTF. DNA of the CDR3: TGTGCCAGCAGTGTCGATCCGGCGGCCCTAGCTAACTATGGCTACACCTTC.

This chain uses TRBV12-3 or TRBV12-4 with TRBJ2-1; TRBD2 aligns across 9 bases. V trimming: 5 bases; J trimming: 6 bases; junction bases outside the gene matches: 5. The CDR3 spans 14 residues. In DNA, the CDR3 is TGTGCCAGCAGTGGAGGTAGCGGGAGCAATGAGCAGTTCTTC. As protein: CASSGGSGSNEQFF.

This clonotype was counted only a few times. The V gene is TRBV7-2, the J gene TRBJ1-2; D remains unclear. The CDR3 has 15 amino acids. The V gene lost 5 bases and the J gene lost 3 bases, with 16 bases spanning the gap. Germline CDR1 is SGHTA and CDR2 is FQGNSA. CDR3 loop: CASSPRVGSDYGYTF. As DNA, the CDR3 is TGTGCCAGCAGCCCTAGGGTGGGCAGTGACTATGGCTACACCTTC.

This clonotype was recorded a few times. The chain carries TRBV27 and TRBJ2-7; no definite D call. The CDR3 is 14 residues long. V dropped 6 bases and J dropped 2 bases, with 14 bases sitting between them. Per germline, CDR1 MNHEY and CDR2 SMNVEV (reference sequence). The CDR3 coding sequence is TGTGCCAGCAGCGGTCCGGAGTGGCCCTACGAGCAGTACTTC. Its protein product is CASSGPEWPYEQYF.

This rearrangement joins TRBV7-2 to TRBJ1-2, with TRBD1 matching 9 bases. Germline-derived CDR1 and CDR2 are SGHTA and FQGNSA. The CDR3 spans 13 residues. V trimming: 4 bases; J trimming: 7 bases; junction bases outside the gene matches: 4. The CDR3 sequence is CASSYTGGGGYTF. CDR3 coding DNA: TGTGCCAGCAGCTACACAGGGGGCGGTGGCTACACCTTC. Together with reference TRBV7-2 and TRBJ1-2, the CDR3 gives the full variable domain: GAGVSQSPSNKVTEKGKDVELRCDPISGHTALYWYRQSLGQGLEFLIYFQGNSAPDKSGLPSDRFSAERTGGSVSTLTIQRTQQEDSAVYLCASSYTGGGGYTFGSGTRLTVV.

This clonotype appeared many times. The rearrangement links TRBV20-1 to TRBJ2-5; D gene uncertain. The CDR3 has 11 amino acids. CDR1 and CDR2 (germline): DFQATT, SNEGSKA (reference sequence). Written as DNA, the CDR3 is TGCAGCGCCCTTGGTGGGGAGACCCAGTACTTC. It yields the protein CSALGGETQYF.

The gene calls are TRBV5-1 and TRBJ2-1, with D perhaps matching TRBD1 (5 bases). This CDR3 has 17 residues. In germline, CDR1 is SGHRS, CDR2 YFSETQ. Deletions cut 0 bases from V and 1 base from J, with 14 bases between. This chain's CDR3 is CASSLGGFRVSYNEQFF. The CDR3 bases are TGCGCCAGCAGCTTGGGGGGCTTTCGGGTATCCTACAATGAGCAGTTCTTC. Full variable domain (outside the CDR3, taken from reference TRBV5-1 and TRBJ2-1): KAGVTQTPRYLIKTRGQQVTLSCSPISGHRSVSWYQQTPGQGLQFLFEYFSETQRNKGNFPGRFSGRQFSNSRSEMNVSTLELGDSALYLCASSLGGFRVSYNEQFFGPGTRLTVL.

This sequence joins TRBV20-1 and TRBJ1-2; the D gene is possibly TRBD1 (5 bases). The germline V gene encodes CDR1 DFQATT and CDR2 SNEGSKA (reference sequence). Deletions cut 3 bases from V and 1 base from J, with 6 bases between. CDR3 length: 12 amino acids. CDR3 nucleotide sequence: TGCAGTGCTAGCGACAGTAACTATGGCTACACCTTC. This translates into CSASDSNYGYTF.

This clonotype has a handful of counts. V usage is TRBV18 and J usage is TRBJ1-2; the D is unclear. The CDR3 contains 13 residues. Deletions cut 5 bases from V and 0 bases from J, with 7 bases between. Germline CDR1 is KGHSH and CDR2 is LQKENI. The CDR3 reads CASSSEANYGYTF. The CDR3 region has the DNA TGTGCCAGCTCATCAGAAGCTAACTATGGCTACACCTTC.

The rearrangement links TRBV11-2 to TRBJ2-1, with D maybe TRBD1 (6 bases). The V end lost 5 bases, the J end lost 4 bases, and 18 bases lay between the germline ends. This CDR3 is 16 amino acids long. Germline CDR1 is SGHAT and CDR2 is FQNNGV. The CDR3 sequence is CASSHSRTALYNEQFF. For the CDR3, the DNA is TGTGCCAGCAGCCACTCTCGGACAGCCCTATACAATGAGCAGTTCTTC.

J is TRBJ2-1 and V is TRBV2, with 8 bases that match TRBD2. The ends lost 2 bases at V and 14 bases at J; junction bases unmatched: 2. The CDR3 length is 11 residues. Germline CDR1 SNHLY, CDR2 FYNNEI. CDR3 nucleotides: TGTGCCAGCAGTGAACGGGGACTAGAGTTCTTC. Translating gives CASSERGLEFF. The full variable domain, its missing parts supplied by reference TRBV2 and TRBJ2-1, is EPEVTQTPSHQVTQMGQEVILRCVPISNHLYFYWYRQILGQKVEFLVSFYNNEISEKSEIFDDQFSVERPDGSNFTLKIRSTKLEDSAMYFCASSERGLEFFGPGTRLTVL.

CDR3: CASSVASGGYGYTF. CDR3 DNA: TGTGCCAGCAGCGTAGCATCCGGCGGCTATGGCTACACCTTC. The V and J genes are TRBV9 and TRBJ1-2, with D hard to call. Trimming pared 0 bases from V and 4 bases from J, leaving 10 bases between. The CDR3 spans 14 residues. CDR1 is SGDLS, CDR2 YYNGEE, per germline.

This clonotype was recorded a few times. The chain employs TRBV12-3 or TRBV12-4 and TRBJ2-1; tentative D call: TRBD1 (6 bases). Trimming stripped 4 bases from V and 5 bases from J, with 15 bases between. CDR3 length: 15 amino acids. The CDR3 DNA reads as TGTGCCAGCAGTTCCCCCCCCACAGGGCACAATGAGCAGTTCTTC. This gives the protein CASSSPPTGHNEQFF.

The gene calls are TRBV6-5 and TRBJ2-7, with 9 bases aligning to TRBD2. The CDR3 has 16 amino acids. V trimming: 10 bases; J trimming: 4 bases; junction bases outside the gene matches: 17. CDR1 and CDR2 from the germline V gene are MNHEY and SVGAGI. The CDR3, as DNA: TGTGCCACCCGCAAGTTCTTGGCTAGCGGGATATACGAGCAGTACTTC. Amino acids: CATRKFLASGIYEQYF.

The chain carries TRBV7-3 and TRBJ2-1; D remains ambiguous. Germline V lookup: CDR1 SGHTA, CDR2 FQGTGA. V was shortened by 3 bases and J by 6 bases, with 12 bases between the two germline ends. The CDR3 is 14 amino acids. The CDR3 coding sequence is TGTGCCAGCAGCTTGGCAGGCCCGGGCAATGAGCAGTTCTTC. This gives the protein CASSLAGPGNEQFF.

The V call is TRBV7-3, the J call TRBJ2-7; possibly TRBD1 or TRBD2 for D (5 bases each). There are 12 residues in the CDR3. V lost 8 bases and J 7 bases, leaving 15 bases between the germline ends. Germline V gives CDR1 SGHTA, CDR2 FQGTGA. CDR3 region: CASALGTGEQYF. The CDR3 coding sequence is TGTGCCAGCGCTTTGGGGACGGGTGAGCAGTACTTC.

The CDR3 loop is CSVPGQNKYEQYF. The CDR3 DNA reads as TGCAGCGTCCCGGGACAGAATAAATACGAGCAGTACTTC. The chain carries TRBV29-1 and TRBJ2-7, with 7 bases aligning to TRBD1. The V and J ends lost 6 bases and 4 bases, in that order; junction bases with no gene match: 9. Germline lookup yields CDR1 SQVTM and CDR2 ANQGSEA. The CDR3 length is 13 residues.